Below are 26 T cell receptor beta chains sequenced from a single sample in a study of blood T cell repertoires in COVID-19. Generated by immunoSEQ multiplex PCR, the TCRdb table keeps only in-frame clones and is missing some. The sample carries tens of thousands of clones, roughly 90% recorded once. The sample consisted of peripheral blood. The receptor source for this set is a woman aged 45 to 65 with active or convalescent COVID-19.

J is TRBJ2-1 and V is TRBV18, with TRBD2 matching over 9 bases. The V gene end was trimmed by 5 bases and the J gene end by 1 base; junction bases not matched to a gene: 9. This CDR3 is built from 17 residues. Germline values: CDR1 KGHSH, CDR2 LQKENI. CDR3 amino acids: CASSFIGGRVSYNEQFF. In DNA, the CDR3 is TGTGCCAGCTCATTCATTGGCGGGAGGGTTTCCTACAATGAGCAGTTCTTC.

The chain has TRBV5-4 and TRBJ2-7; D is unclear. This CDR3 comprises 15 residues. Germline values: CDR1 SGHNT, CDR2 YYREEE (reference sequence). The V gene lost 1 base and the J gene lost 0 bases, with 11 bases spanning the gap. The CDR3 DNA reads TGTGCCAGCAGCTTGATAGGTCGGAGCTCCTACGAGCAGTACTTC. Translation gives CASSLIGRSSYEQYF.

In the case of this clone: The sample has other DNA sequences that encode this CDR3 too. The chain recombines TRBV29-1 with TRBJ2-7; tentative D call: TRBD2 (5 bases). Trimming removed 4 bases from V and 2 bases from J, with 12 bases in between. Germline CDR1 and CDR2: SQVTM and ANQGSEA. This CDR3 contains 13 residues. The CDR3 is CSVVRGNTYEQYF. The CDR3 coding sequence is TGCAGCGTTGTAAGAGGGAACACCTACGAGCAGTACTTC.

The chain combines TRBV3-1 (or the pseudogene TRBV3-2) with TRBJ2-7; 8 nucleotides line up with TRBD2. J lost 2 bases, V lost 4 bases, and 4 bases had no gene match. This CDR3 has 14 amino acids. The germline V gene has CDR1 LGHDT and CDR2 YNNKEL (reference sequence). CDR3 sequence: CASSLGLEAYEQYF. Here the CDR3 DNA reads TGTGCCAGCAGCCTGGGACTAGAGGCCTACGAGCAGTACTTC.

V and J are TRBV7-8 and TRBJ1-5; 8 bases align to TRBD1. Trimming at V came to 4 bases and at J to 15 bases, leaving 11 bases not matched to a gene. The CDR3 has 13 residues. CDR1 is SGHVS, CDR2 FQNEAQ, per germline. In DNA form, the CDR3 reads TGTGCCAGCAGCTCTCTCGGGGACGACAGGGGGCATTTT. Protein: CASSSLGDDRGHF. Drawing the rest from reference TRBV7-8 and TRBJ1-5, the complete variable domain is GAGVSQSPRYKVAKRGQDVALRCDPISGHVSLFWYQQALGQGPEFLTYFQNEAQLDKSGLPSDRFFAERPEGSVSTLKIQRTQQEDSAVYLCASSSLGDDRGHFGDGTRLSIL.

This CDR3 is CAISIDSSFNEQFF. CDR3 bases: TGTGCCATCAGTATAGACAGTTCGTTCAATGAGCAGTTCTTC. This chain joins TRBV10-3 and TRBJ2-1, with a tentative D call TRBD1 (5 bases). Trimming stripped 5 bases from V and 6 bases from J, with 14 bases between. Germline V CDR1 and CDR2: ENHRY, SYGVKD. CDR3 size: 14 residues.

This rearrangement joins TRBV11-2 to TRBJ2-3, with D tentatively TRBD2 (5 bases). The germline V gene encodes CDR1 SGHAT and CDR2 FQNNGV. There are 13 residues in the CDR3. Trimming stripped 1 base from V and 10 bases from J, with 12 bases between. CDR3 sequence (DNA): TGTGCCAGCAGCTTAGGGGAGAGTTCTTCGCAGTATTTT. Protein product: CASSLGESSSQYF.

The chain carries TRBV2 and TRBJ2-5; D gene ambiguous. Per the germline V gene, CDR1 is SNHLY and CDR2 is FYNNEI. V shed 6 bases and J shed 5 bases, with 22 bases lying between them. This CDR3 is 16 amino acids long. CDR3 nucleotide sequence: TGTGCCAGCAGGCTCACTTTAGCTACAACGGTGGAGACCCAGTACTTC. Its translation: CASRLTLATTVETQYF.

This clone has a single count. The chain couples TRBV6-2 or TRBV6-3 to TRBJ2-3; 13 nucleotides match TRBD2. The ends lost 0 bases at V and 2 bases at J; junction bases unmatched: 8. Germline V gene data show CDR1 as MNHEY and CDR2 as SVGEGT. The length of the CDR3 is 19 residues. The CDR3 region is CASSYSTTGLAGFTDTQYF. CDR3 bases: TGTGCCAGCAGTTACTCGACGACGGGACTAGCGGGATTCACAGATACGCAGTATTTT.

The chain couples TRBV2 to TRBJ2-1; TRBD2 might be the D (6 bases). V shed 6 bases and J shed 6 bases, with 12 bases lying between them. The CDR3 spans 13 residues. Germline V gene data show CDR1 as SNHLY and CDR2 as FYNNEI. Here the CDR3 DNA reads TGTGCCAGCAGCCCGACTAGGGGCAATGAGCAGTTCTTC. Translating it yields CASSPTRGNEQFF. The entire variable domain, with the rest obtained from reference TRBV2 and TRBJ2-1, is as follows: EPEVTQTPSHQVTQMGQEVILRCVPISNHLYFYWYRQILGQKVEFLVSFYNNEISEKSEIFDDQFSVERPDGSNFTLKIRSTKLEDSAMYFCASSPTRGNEQFFGPGTRLTVL.

The chain carries TRBV7-9 and TRBJ1-2, with TRBD1 identical over 7 bases. Trimming at V came to 7 bases and at J to 6 bases, leaving 17 bases not matched to a gene. This CDR3 is built from 16 residues. CDR1 SEHNR and CDR2 FQNEAQ come from the germline V gene (reference sequence). The CDR3 is CASTDWGETGKNGYTF. CDR3 coding DNA: TGTGCCAGCACCGATTGGGGGGAGACAGGGAAGAATGGCTACACCTTC.

This chain uses TRBV28 with TRBJ1-5; 8 bases agree with TRBD1. V was clipped by 6 bases and J by 5 bases; unmatched bases: 9. Germline V lookup: CDR1 MDHEN, CDR2 SYDVKM. The CDR3 runs to 15 residues. This CDR3 reads CASSSLRGPYQPQHF. The CDR3 coding sequence is TGTGCCAGCAGCTCCCTCAGGGGGCCGTATCAGCCCCAGCATTTT.

V and J are TRBV7-2 and TRBJ2-7, with a weak D call TRBD2 (5 bases). V was cut by 4 bases and J by 0 bases, with 13 bases left in between. Germline V gives CDR1 SGHTA, CDR2 FQGNSA. This CDR3 has 15 residues. The CDR3 region is CASSSKAESSYEQYF. The CDR3, as DNA: TGTGCCAGCAGCTCCAAAGCGGAAAGCTCCTACGAGCAGTACTTC.

This chain links TRBV27 with TRBJ1-1; maybe TRBD1 (5 bases). Between the trimmed V and J ends, which lost 5 bases and 1 base, there was a span of 23 bases. The CDR3 contains 18 residues. Germline V gives CDR1 MNHEY, CDR2 SMNVEV (reference sequence). CDR3 sequence reads: CASSPTPGRGWGNTEAFF. For the CDR3, the DNA is TGTGCCAGCAGTCCGACCCCGGGCCGGGGGTGGGGGAACACTGAAGCTTTCTTT.

The chain uses TRBV5-6 and TRBJ2-7; 7 bases are a match to TRBD2. J lost 0 bases, V lost 4 bases, and 10 bases had no gene match. The CDR3 spans 16 residues. Germline V gene sequence: CDR1 SGHDT, CDR2 YYEEEE. The CDR3 here is CASSTFSGVGSYEQYF. Here the CDR3 DNA reads TGTGCCAGCAGCACCTTCAGCGGGGTTGGCTCCTACGAGCAGTACTTC.

This chain connects TRBV19 to TRBJ2-1; D gene ambiguous. The CDR3 covers 14 residues. Germline values: CDR1 LNHDA, CDR2 SQIVND (reference sequence). V lost 2 bases, J lost 5 bases, and 10 bases lay in between. CDR3 residues: CASSIWLADNEQFF. For the CDR3, the DNA is TGTGCCAGTAGTATATGGCTGGCGGACAATGAGCAGTTCTTC. The full variable domain, its missing parts supplied by reference TRBV19 and TRBJ2-1, is DGGITQSPKYLFRKEGQNVTLSCEQNLNHDAMYWYRQDPGQGLRLIYYSQIVNDFQKGDIAEGYSVSREKKESFPLTVTSAQKNPTAFYLCASSIWLADNEQFFGPGTRLTVL.

J is TRBJ2-7 and V is TRBV27; TRBD2 matches 7 bases. There are 16 residues in the CDR3. Germline V lookup: CDR1 MNHEY, CDR2 SMNVEV (reference sequence). Trimming at V came to 6 bases and at J to 3 bases, leaving 14 bases not matched to a gene. The CDR3: CASSLQIGLGLYEQYF. In nucleotides, the CDR3 is TGTGCCAGCAGCCTACAAATCGGACTAGGCCTCTACGAGCAGTACTTC.

The J gene is TRBJ2-1, the V gene TRBV10-3; 8 positions agree with TRBD1. This CDR3 comprises 17 residues. Germline-derived CDR1 and CDR2 are ENHRY and SYGVKD. The junction had 13 bases not matched to a gene; V was cut back by 6 bases and J by 3 bases. DNA for the CDR3: TGTGCCATCAGCTATGAGCCCGGGACAGGTCGCTACAATGAGCAGTTCTTC. This encodes CAISYEPGTGRYNEQFF.

The DNA for the CDR3 is TGCGCCAGCAGCATACAGGGGGTAGGGGTTGATGAGCAGTTCTTC. It translates to CASSIQGVGVDEQFF. The chain recombines TRBV5-1 with TRBJ2-1; 8 nucleotides agree with TRBD1. The ends lost 4 bases at V and 8 bases at J; junction bases unmatched: 11. CDR3 size: 15 residues. Germline CDR1 and CDR2: SGHRS and YFSETQ.

The chain links TRBV18 to TRBJ1-2, with D uncertain. Germline V gene data show CDR1 as KGHSH and CDR2 as LQKENI. The length of the CDR3 is 17 residues. V gave up 0 bases and J gave up 4 bases, with 18 bases separating them. For the CDR3, the DNA is TGTGCCAGCTCACCACCGGTTGATCGTCGGAGCTCCTATGGCTACACCTTC. This gives the protein CASSPPVDRRSSYGYTF.

The chain links TRBV6-1 to TRBJ2-7; tentatively, D is TRBD2 (6 bases). Looked up from germline, CDR1 is MNHNS and CDR2 is SASEGT. The CDR3 spans 15 residues. V was shortened by 1 base and J by 3 bases, with 13 bases between the two germline ends. The DNA for the CDR3 is TGTGCCAGCAGTGAAGGGCTAGCGATAGGCTACGAGCAGTACTTC. Protein: CASSEGLAIGYEQYF.

This chain uses TRBV15 with TRBJ2-1; 7 bases fit TRBD2. The CDR3 is 13 residues long. V was clipped by 0 bases and J by 10 bases; unmatched bases: 3. Germline V lookup: CDR1 LNHNV, CDR2 YYDKDF (reference sequence). CDR3 nucleotide sequence: TGTGCCACCAGCAGAGATGTGGGGGGGGAGCAGTTCTTC. It specifies CATSRDVGGEQFF.

The CDR3 spells CASSSFGQGLSYEQYF. Written as DNA, the CDR3 is TGTGCCAGCAGCTCATTCGGACAGGGGCTCTCCTACGAGCAGTACTTC. The gene calls are TRBV11-2 and TRBJ2-7; 9 bases fit TRBD1. The CDR3 covers 16 residues. The germline V gene has CDR1 SGHAT and CDR2 FQNNGV. With V trimmed by 4 bases and J by 0 bases, 7 bases remained unmatched.

J is TRBJ2-3 and V is TRBV7-9; 11 nucleotides agree with TRBD2. Per germline, CDR1 SEHNR and CDR2 FQNEAQ (reference sequence). Unmatched junction bases numbered 12, after V lost 1 base and J lost 3 bases. The CDR3 extends over 19 amino acids. CDR3 region: CASSLEGLAAPSRTDTQYF. CDR3 nucleotides: TGTGCCAGCAGCTTAGAGGGACTAGCGGCCCCCTCAAGGACAGATACGCAGTATTTT.

The gene calls are TRBV5-5 and TRBJ2-7; 10 nucleotides line up with TRBD1. Per the germline V gene, CDR1 is SGHKS and CDR2 is YYEKEE (reference sequence). V lost 2 bases and J lost 7; bases outside the gene matches: 6. The CDR3 extends over 14 amino acids. Here the CDR3 reads CASSLGTGAWEQYF. The CDR3 nucleotides are TGTGCCAGCAGCTTAGGGACAGGGGCGTGGGAGCAGTACTTC. The variable domain in full, with the rest retrieved from reference TRBV5-5 and TRBJ2-7, is DAGVTQSPTHLIKTRGQQVTLRCSPISGHKSVSWYQQVLGQGPQFIFQYYEKEERGRGNFPDRFSARQFPNYSSELNVNALLLGDSALYLCASSLGTGAWEQYFGPGTRLTVT.

The chain joins TRBV5-4 to TRBJ1-4; D gene uncertain. The CDR3 length is 15 residues. The germline V gene has CDR1 SGHNT and CDR2 YYREEE (reference sequence). Trimming removed 5 bases from V and 2 bases from J, with 13 bases in between. Here the CDR3 DNA reads TGTGCCAGCAGTCGGGGAGAAGTGACTAATGAAAAACTGTTTTTT. The encoded protein is CASSRGEVTNEKLFF.